Listed below are T cell receptor beta chains from one sample, sequenced in a study of Graves' ophthalmopathy and Graves' hyperthyroidism. TCRdb re-called the multiplex PCR reads with MiXCR, one entry per CDR3 protein. The sample shows 500,000 to 700,000 distinct CDR3 sequences, under 40% of them seen only once. The sample taken for sequencing was peripheral blood or thyroid tissue (not recorded which). These receptors came from an adult man with Graves' hyperthyroidism. Both conserved end residues are part of each CDR3. The order of the fields is V gene, J gene, D gene, clone size, CDR3 DNA, CDR3 protein. A D gene is named only where the DNA matches it firmly. Clone size is given for some rows only: seen once, a few or many times, or a class if the clone is expanded.

V: TRBV7-2; J: TRBJ2-5; D: TRBD2; size: .; DNA: TGTGCCAGCAGCCGAGGGGACGGGAGGTACCAAGAGACCCAGTACTTC; CDR3: CASSRGDGRYQETQYF
V: TRBV9; J: TRBJ1-2; D: .; size: many; DNA: TGTGCCAGCAGCGTCCGACAGAAAGATGGCTACACCTTC; CDR3: CASSVRQKDGYTF
V: TRBV25-1; J: TRBJ2-7; D: TRBD2; size: .; DNA: TGTGCCAGGACTAGCGGGACCTACGAGCAGTACTTC; CDR3: CARTSGTYEQYF
V: TRBV7-2; J: TRBJ1-4; D: TRBD1; size: .; DNA: TGTGCCAGCTCTCACCGGGACAGGATCGGTGAAAAACTGTTTTTT; CDR3: CASSHRDRIGEKLFF
V: TRBV24-1; J: TRBJ2-3; D: TRBD1; size: .; DNA: TGTGCCAGCAGCTTGGTGACAGGGGCAACCGGCACAGATACGCAGTATTTT; CDR3: CASSLVTGATGTDTQYF
V: TRBV29-1; J: TRBJ2-3; D: TRBD2; size: .; DNA: TGCAGCGTTATCCGGGGAGCGGGAAACACAGATACGCAGTATTTT; CDR3: CSVIRGAGNTDTQYF
V: TRBV9; J: TRBJ1-1; D: .; size: .; DNA: TGTGCCAGCAGCGTAGAGGAAGGGACTGAAGCTTTCTTT; CDR3: CASSVEEGTEAFF
V: TRBV24-1; J: TRBJ2-2; D: TRBD1; size: .; DNA: TGTGCCACCAGTGATCCCACCGGGACAGGGAACATCGGGGAGCTGTTTTTT; CDR3: CATSDPTGTGNIGELFF
V: TRBV29-1; J: TRBJ2-7; D: TRBD1; size: once; DNA: TGCAGCGTTGTCGGTAGGGGGCTAGGCGAGCAGTACTTC; CDR3: CSVVGRGLGEQYF
V: TRBV15; J: TRBJ2-1; D: TRBD2; size: .; DNA: TGTGCCACCAGCATGATGGCGGGAGCGGTGAATGAGCAGTTCTTC; CDR3: CATSMMAGAVNEQFF
V: TRBV24-1; J: TRBJ1-2; D: .; size: many; DNA: TGTGCCACCAGTGATCACCTCGGGGGCTATGGCTACACCTTC; CDR3: CATSDHLGGYGYTF